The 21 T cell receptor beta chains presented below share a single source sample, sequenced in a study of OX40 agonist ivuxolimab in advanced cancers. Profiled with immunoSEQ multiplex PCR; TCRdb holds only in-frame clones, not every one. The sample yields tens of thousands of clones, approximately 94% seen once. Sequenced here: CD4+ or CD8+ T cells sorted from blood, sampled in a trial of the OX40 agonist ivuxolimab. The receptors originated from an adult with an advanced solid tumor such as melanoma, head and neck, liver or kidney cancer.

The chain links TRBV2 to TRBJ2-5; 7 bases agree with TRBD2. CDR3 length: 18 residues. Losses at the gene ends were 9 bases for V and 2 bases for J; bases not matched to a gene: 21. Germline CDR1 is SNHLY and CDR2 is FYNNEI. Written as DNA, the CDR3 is TGTGCCAGGGGGGGGACGCCTCTTTCATCCCAAGGGCAAGAGACCCAGTACTTC. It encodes CARGGTPLSSQGQETQYF.

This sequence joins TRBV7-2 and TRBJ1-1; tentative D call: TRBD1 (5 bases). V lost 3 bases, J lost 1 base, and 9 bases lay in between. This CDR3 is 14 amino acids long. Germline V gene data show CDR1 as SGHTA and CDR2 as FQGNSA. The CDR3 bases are TGTGCCAGCAGCTTGGCAGGGCAGAACACTGAAGCTTTCTTT. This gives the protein CASSLAGQNTEAFF.

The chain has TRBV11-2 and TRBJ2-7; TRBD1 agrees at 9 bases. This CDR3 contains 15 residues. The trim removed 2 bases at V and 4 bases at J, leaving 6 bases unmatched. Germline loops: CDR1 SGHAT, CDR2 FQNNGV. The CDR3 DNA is TGTGCCAGCAGCTTACCGACAGGGGGTGGTTACGAGCAGTACTTC. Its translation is CASSLPTGGGYEQYF. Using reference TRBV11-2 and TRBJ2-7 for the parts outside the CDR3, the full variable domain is EAGVAQSPRYKIIEKRQSVAFWCNPISGHATLYWYQQILGQGPKLLIQFQNNGVVDDSQLPKDRFSAERLKGVDSTLKIQPAKLEDSAVYLCASSLPTGGGYEQYFGPGTRLTVT.

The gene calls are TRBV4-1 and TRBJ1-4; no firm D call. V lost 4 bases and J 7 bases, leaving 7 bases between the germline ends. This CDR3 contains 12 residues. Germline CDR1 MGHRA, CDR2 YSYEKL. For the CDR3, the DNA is TGCGCCAGCAGCCTTATTGGTGAAAAACTGTTTTTT. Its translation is CASSLIGEKLFF.

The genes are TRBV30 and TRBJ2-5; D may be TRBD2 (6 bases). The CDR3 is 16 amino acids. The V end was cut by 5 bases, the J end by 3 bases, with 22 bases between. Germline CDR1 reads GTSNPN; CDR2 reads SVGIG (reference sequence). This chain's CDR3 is CAWGEAPGLKKETQYF. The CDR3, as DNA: TGTGCCTGGGGTGAGGCCCCGGGACTTAAAAAAGAGACCCAGTACTTC.

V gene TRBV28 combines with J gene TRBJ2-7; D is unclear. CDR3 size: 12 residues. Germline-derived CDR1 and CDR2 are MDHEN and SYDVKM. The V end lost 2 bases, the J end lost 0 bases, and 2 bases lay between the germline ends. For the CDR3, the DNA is TGTGCCAGCAGTTTAAGCTCCTACGAGCAGTACTTC. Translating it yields CASSLSSYEQYF.

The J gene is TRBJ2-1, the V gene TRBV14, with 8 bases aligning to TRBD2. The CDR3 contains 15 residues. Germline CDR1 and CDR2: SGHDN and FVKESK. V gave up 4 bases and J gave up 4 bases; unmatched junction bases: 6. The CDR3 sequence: CASSRFGGEYNEQFF. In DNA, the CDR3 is TGTGCCAGCAGCCGATTCGGGGGGGAATACAATGAGCAGTTCTTC.

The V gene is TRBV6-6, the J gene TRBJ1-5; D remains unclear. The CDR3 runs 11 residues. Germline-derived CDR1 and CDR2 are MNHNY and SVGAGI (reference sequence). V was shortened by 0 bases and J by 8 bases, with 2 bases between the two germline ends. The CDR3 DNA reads TGTGCCAGCAGTTACTCTGAGCCCCAGCATTTT. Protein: CASSYSEPQHF.

CDR3 bases: TGTGCCAGCAGCCCTTCGAACTATGGCTACACCTTC. It translates to CASSPSNYGYTF. The chain joins TRBV27 to TRBJ1-2; the D is unclear. In germline, CDR1 is MNHEY, CDR2 SMNVEV (reference sequence). V gave up 6 bases and J gave up 2 bases, with 7 bases separating them. The CDR3 covers 12 residues.

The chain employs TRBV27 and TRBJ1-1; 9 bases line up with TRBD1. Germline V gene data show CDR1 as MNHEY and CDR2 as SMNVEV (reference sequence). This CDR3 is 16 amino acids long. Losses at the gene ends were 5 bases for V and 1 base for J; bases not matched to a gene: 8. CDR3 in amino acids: CASSEQGAFGNTEAFF. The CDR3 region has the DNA TGTGCCAGCAGTGAACAGGGGGCGTTCGGGAACACTGAAGCTTTCTTT.

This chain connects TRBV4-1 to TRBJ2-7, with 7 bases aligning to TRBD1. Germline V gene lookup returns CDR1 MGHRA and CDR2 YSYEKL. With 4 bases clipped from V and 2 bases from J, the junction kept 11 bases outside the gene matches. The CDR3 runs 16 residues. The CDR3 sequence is CASSPERQGLPYEQYF. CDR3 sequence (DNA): TGCGCCAGCAGCCCCGAACGACAGGGCCTTCCCTACGAGCAGTACTTC.

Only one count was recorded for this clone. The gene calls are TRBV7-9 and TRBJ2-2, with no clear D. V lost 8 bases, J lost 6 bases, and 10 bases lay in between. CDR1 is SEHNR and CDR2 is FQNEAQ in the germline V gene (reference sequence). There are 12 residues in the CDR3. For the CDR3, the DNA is TGTGCCAGCCCCAGTCGCGCCGGGGAGCTGTTTTTT. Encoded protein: CASPSRAGELFF.

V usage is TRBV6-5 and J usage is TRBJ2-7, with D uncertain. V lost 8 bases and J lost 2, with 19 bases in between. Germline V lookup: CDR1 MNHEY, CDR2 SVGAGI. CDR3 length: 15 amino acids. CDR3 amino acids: CASHPGQALTYEQYF. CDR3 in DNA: TGTGCCAGCCACCCCGGGCAGGCACTCACCTACGAGCAGTACTTC.

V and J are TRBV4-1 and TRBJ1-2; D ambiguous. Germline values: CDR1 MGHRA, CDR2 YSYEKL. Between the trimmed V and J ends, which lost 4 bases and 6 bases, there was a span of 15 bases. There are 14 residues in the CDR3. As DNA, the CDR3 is TGCGCCAGCAGCCCGGACCCGGAGGGAAATGGCTACACCTTC. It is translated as CASSPDPEGNGYTF.

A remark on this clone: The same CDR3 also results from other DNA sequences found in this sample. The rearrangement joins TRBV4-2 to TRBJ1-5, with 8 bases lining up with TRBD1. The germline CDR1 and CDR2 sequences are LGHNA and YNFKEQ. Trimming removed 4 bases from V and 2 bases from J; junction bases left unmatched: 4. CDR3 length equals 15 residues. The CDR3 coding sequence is TGTGCCAGCAGCCCCGGACAGGGCGGCAATCAGCCCCAGCATTTT. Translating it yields CASSPGQGGNQPQHF.

CDR3 sequence reads: CASSLVSPQETQYF. The CDR3 DNA is TGTGCCAGCAGCTTAGTATCACCCCAAGAGACCCAGTACTTC. The V and J genes are TRBV7-9 and TRBJ2-5, with D uncertain. CDR3 length: 14 residues. V was clipped by 1 base and J by 1 base, with 7 bases between them. Germline V gives CDR1 SEHNR, CDR2 FQNEAQ (reference sequence).

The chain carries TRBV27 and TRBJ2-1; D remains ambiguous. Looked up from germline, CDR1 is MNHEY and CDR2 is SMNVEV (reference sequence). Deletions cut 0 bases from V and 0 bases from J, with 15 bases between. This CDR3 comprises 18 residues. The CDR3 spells CASSLSIESRSSYNEQFF. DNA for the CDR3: TGTGCCAGCAGTTTATCGATAGAATCAAGGAGCTCCTACAATGAGCAGTTCTTC.

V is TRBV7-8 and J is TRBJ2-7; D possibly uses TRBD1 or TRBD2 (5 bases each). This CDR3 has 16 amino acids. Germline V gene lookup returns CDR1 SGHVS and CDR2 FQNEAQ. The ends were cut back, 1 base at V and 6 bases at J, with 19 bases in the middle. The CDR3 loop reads CASSLGRGRGNLEQYF. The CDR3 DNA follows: TGTGCCAGCAGCTTAGGTCGTGGACGGGGCAACCTCGAGCAGTACTTC.

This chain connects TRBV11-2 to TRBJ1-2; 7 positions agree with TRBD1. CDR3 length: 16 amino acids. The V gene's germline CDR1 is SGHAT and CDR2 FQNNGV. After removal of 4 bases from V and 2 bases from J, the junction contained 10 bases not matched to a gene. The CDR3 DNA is TGTGCCAGCAGCTCCCCTTGGGACAGTCAAAACTATGGCTACACCTTC. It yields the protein CASSSPWDSQNYGYTF.

This chain's CDR3 is CASSVDGTGWNEQYF. The CDR3 DNA is TGTGCCAGCAGCGTAGACGGGACAGGGTGGAACGAGCAGTACTTC. V usage is TRBV9 and J usage is TRBJ2-7; 9 nucleotides match TRBD1. With 0 bases clipped from V and 5 bases from J, the junction kept 6 bases outside the gene matches. Germline assignment: CDR1 SGDLS and CDR2 YYNGEE. There are 15 residues in the CDR3.

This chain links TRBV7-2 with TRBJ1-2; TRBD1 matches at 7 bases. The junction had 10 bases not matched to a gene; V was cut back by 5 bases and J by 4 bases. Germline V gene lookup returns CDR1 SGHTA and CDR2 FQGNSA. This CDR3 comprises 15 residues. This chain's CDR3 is CASSGPGGRRYGYTF. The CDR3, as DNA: TGTGCCAGCAGCGGGCCAGGGGGGCGCCGCTATGGCTACACCTTC.